The 2 T cell receptor beta chains below all came from one sample that was sequenced in a study of T cells in Graves' hyperthyroidism and ophthalmopathy. The TCR beta CDR3 regions underwent amplification using RNA transcripts as the source. The primer set for the first-round RT-PCR of the TCR CDR3 was HTBI. TCRdb re-derived calls from the multiplex PCR reads in MiXCR, one entry per CDR3 protein. The sample carries roughly 580,000 distinct CDR3 sequences, approximately 15% recorded once. Material: blood. All receptors derive from a woman in her 30s with Graves' hyperthyroidism that later progressed to Graves' ophthalmopathy.

This clonotype was detected many times. This chain links TRBV10-3 with TRBJ2-5, with D perhaps matching TRBD1 (5 bases). V gave up 3 bases and J gave up 9 bases, with 14 bases separating them. The CDR3 is 13 amino acids. Germline CDR1 reads ENHRY; CDR2 reads SYGVKD. DNA of the CDR3: TGTGCCATCAGTGAAATAGGGGCCAAGGCCCAGTACTTC. Translation gives CAISEIGAKAQYF.

The V and J genes are TRBV11-3 and TRBJ2-7; 9 bases align to TRBD1. Per the germline V gene, CDR1 is SGHNT and CDR2 is YENEEA. V trimming: 5 bases; J trimming: 6 bases; junction bases outside the gene matches: 8. The length of the CDR3 is 14 residues. CDR3 loop: CASSPGQGFGEQYF. Written as DNA, the CDR3 is TGTGCCAGCAGCCCGGGACAGGGTTTCGGCGAGCAGTACTTC. The full variable domain, its missing parts supplied by reference TRBV11-3 and TRBJ2-7, is EAGVVQSPRYKIIEKKQPVAFWCNPISGHNTLYWYLQNLGQGPELLIRYENEEAVDDSQLPKDRFSAERLKGVDSTLKIQPAELGDSAVYLCASSPGQGFGEQYFGPGTRLTVT.